The rows below give T cell receptor beta chains drawn from one sample of a study of OX40 agonist ivuxolimab in advanced cancers. The table came from immunoSEQ multiplex PCR; TCRdb's copy has only in-frame clones and leaves some out. The repertoire consists of some 59,000 clones, with around 93% occurring once and the leading ten covering approximately 7.9%. The specimen comprised CD4+ or CD8+ T cells sorted from blood, sampled in a trial of the OX40 agonist ivuxolimab. The receptors were gathered from an adult with an advanced solid tumor such as melanoma, head and neck, liver or kidney cancer. Each CDR3 is given with its conserved first and last residue. The order of the fields is V gene, clone size, J gene, D gene, CDR3 DNA, CDR3 protein. A D gene is named only where the DNA matches it firmly. Rows may omit the clone size; those that give it use once, few, many or a size class.

v_call: TRBV7-3; clone_size: once; j_call: TRBJ1-2; d_call: TRBD1; cdr3_nt: TGTGCCAGCAGCAATTATGGAGGGACAGGGGATGGCTACACCTTC; cdr3_aa: CASSNYGGTGDGYTF
v_call: TRBV20-1; clone_size: -; j_call: TRBJ1-2; d_call: TRBD1; cdr3_nt: TGCAGTGCTCACAGGGGGGATGGCTACACCTTC; cdr3_aa: CSAHRGDGYTF
v_call: TRBV9; clone_size: -; j_call: TRBJ1-2; d_call: -; cdr3_nt: TGTGCCAGCAGCCAGGGGAACTATGGCTACACCTTC; cdr3_aa: CASSQGNYGYTF
v_call: TRBV4-3; clone_size: -; j_call: TRBJ2-1; d_call: -; cdr3_nt: TGCGCCAGCAGCCAAGATCGGTGGGGGACCTACAATGAGCAGTTCTTC; cdr3_aa: CASSQDRWGTYNEQFF
v_call: TRBV19; clone_size: -; j_call: TRBJ2-1; d_call: -; cdr3_nt: TGTGCCAGTACCCCTACTGGTTCGAACAATGAGCAGTTCTTC; cdr3_aa: CASTPTGSNNEQFF
v_call: TRBV18; clone_size: -; j_call: TRBJ2-5; d_call: TRBD2; cdr3_nt: TGTGCCAGCTCATCGAGCGGGGAGGAGACCCAGTACTTC; cdr3_aa: CASSSSGEETQYF
v_call: TRBV15; clone_size: -; j_call: TRBJ2-6; d_call: -; cdr3_nt: TGTGCCACCAGCAGAGATCACAGGGTGACTGGGGCCAACGTCCTGACTTTC; cdr3_aa: CATSRDHRVTGANVLTF
v_call: TRBV27; clone_size: -; j_call: TRBJ2-6; d_call: TRBD1; cdr3_nt: TGTGCCAGCAGCCTCGGACAGGGGCTCTCTGGGGCCAACGTCCTGACTTTC; cdr3_aa: CASSLGQGLSGANVLTF
v_call: TRBV27; clone_size: -; j_call: TRBJ2-7; d_call: -; cdr3_nt: TGTGCCAGCAGTCCCTCCGAGATCTACGAGCAGTACTTC; cdr3_aa: CASSPSEIYEQYF
v_call: TRBV27; clone_size: -; j_call: TRBJ2-7; d_call: -; cdr3_nt: TGTGCCAGCACCCCCTCGGGTCGAGCGGACGAGCAGTACTTC; cdr3_aa: CASTPSGRADEQYF
v_call: TRBV15; clone_size: -; j_call: TRBJ2-7; d_call: -; cdr3_nt: TGTGCCACCAGCACACCCAACAGATCTTACGAGCAGTACTTC; cdr3_aa: CATSTPNRSYEQYF
v_call: TRBV9; clone_size: -; j_call: TRBJ2-2; d_call: -; cdr3_nt: TGTGCCAGCAGCCCTTGGACAGTTCCGAACACCGGGGAGCTGTTTTTT; cdr3_aa: CASSPWTVPNTGELFF
v_call: TRBV10-2; clone_size: -; j_call: TRBJ2-3; d_call: TRBD2; cdr3_nt: TGCGCCAGCGACGGGACTAGCGGAAGCACAGATACGCAGTATTTT; cdr3_aa: CASDGTSGSTDTQYF
v_call: TRBV4-1; clone_size: -; j_call: TRBJ2-5; d_call: -; cdr3_nt: TGCGCCAGCAGCCCCCTTATAGCAGGGACGGCCCAGTACTTC; cdr3_aa: CASSPLIAGTAQYF
v_call: TRBV14; clone_size: few; j_call: TRBJ2-2; d_call: -; cdr3_nt: TGTGCCAGCAGCCAAGGCTTTGGGGTATACACCGGGGAGCTGTTTTTT; cdr3_aa: CASSQGFGVYTGELFF
v_call: TRBV28; clone_size: -; j_call: TRBJ2-7; d_call: TRBD2; cdr3_nt: TGTGCCAGCAGTTTGGTGCGGCTAGCGGTCTACGAGCAGTACTTC; cdr3_aa: CASSLVRLAVYEQYF
v_call: TRBV4-3; clone_size: -; j_call: TRBJ2-1; d_call: -; cdr3_nt: TGCGCCAGCAGCCAAGACTGGCGGAATCCTGCCAATGAGCAGTTCTTC; cdr3_aa: CASSQDWRNPANEQFF
v_call: TRBV7-9; clone_size: -; j_call: TRBJ2-7; d_call: -; cdr3_nt: TGTGCCAGCAGCTTAGAAAACAGCTACGAGCAGTACTTC; cdr3_aa: CASSLENSYEQYF
v_call: TRBV10-3; clone_size: -; j_call: TRBJ2-1; d_call: -; cdr3_nt: TGTGCCATCAACGGGGTGGGGGCCTTCGATGAGCAGTTCTTC; cdr3_aa: CAINGVGAFDEQFF
v_call: TRBV30; clone_size: few; j_call: TRBJ1-1; d_call: -; cdr3_nt: TGTGCCTGGAGTGTTTTGTACACTGAAGCTTTCTTT; cdr3_aa: CAWSVLYTEAFF
v_call: TRBV11-2; clone_size: once; j_call: TRBJ1-1; d_call: -; cdr3_nt: TGTGCCAGCAGCCCCAGAGTCACTGAAGCTTTCTTT; cdr3_aa: CASSPRVTEAFF
v_call: TRBV27; clone_size: -; j_call: TRBJ2-1; d_call: -; cdr3_nt: TGTGCCAGCAGTTTTTCCAGAGACAATGAGCAGTTCTTC; cdr3_aa: CASSFSRDNEQFF
v_call: TRBV19; clone_size: -; j_call: TRBJ1-1; d_call: -; cdr3_nt: TGTGCCAGTAGTCCGGGAGTGAACACTGAAGCTTTCTTT; cdr3_aa: CASSPGVNTEAFF
v_call: TRBV4-1; clone_size: -; j_call: TRBJ2-2; d_call: TRBD2; cdr3_nt: TGCGCCAGCAGCCAAGTGGGGACTAGCGGGGGCCCTAACACCGGGGAGCTGTTTTTT; cdr3_aa: CASSQVGTSGGPNTGELFF
v_call: TRBV5-7; clone_size: -; j_call: TRBJ1-5; d_call: -; cdr3_nt: TGTGCCAGCAGCGGAGAAGGGGGAAGCGGCTTTCAGCCCCAGCATTTT; cdr3_aa: CASSGEGGSGFQPQHF
v_call: TRBV30; clone_size: -; j_call: TRBJ2-7; d_call: -; cdr3_nt: TGTGCCTGGATGGGTTCGCGCGGTCGGACCTACGAGCAGTACTTC; cdr3_aa: CAWMGSRGRTYEQYF
v_call: TRBV27; clone_size: -; j_call: TRBJ2-7; d_call: TRBD2; cdr3_nt: TGTGCCAGCAGTGCCACTAGCGGCTTAAGATCCTACGAGCAGTACTTC; cdr3_aa: CASSATSGLRSYEQYF
v_call: TRBV7-9; clone_size: -; j_call: TRBJ2-7; d_call: -; cdr3_nt: TGTGCCAGCAGCTCTGACAGGTCCACCTACGAGCAGTACTTC; cdr3_aa: CASSSDRSTYEQYF
v_call: TRBV4-3; clone_size: -; j_call: TRBJ2-1; d_call: -; cdr3_nt: TGCGCCAGCAGCCAAGATGGGGGGCCCGGGGATGAGCAGTTCTTC; cdr3_aa: CASSQDGGPGDEQFF
v_call: TRBV7-9; clone_size: -; j_call: TRBJ1-1; d_call: -; cdr3_nt: TGTGCCAGCAGCTTAGCGACGGGGGGCTCGACTGAAGCTTTCTTT; cdr3_aa: CASSLATGGSTEAFF
v_call: TRBV5-1; clone_size: -; j_call: TRBJ2-1; d_call: -; cdr3_nt: TGCGCCAGCAGCCCAGGGGAATCCAATGAGCAGTTCTTC; cdr3_aa: CASSPGESNEQFF
v_call: TRBV14; clone_size: -; j_call: TRBJ2-7; d_call: -; cdr3_nt: TGTGCCAGCAGCCAAGCAATCTACGAGCAGTACTTC; cdr3_aa: CASSQAIYEQYF
v_call: TRBV19; clone_size: -; j_call: TRBJ1-5; d_call: TRBD1; cdr3_nt: TGTGCCAGTAGTATGGGACAGAGCAATCAGCCCCAGCATTTT; cdr3_aa: CASSMGQSNQPQHF
v_call: TRBV5-1; clone_size: -; j_call: TRBJ2-1; d_call: -; cdr3_nt: TGCGCCAGCAGCCTCTTAGGACCTGATGAGCAGTTCTTC; cdr3_aa: CASSLLGPDEQFF
v_call: TRBV19; clone_size: -; j_call: TRBJ1-1; d_call: TRBD1; cdr3_nt: TGTGCCAGTAGTGAAGGGACAGGGGGCATCACTGAAGCTTTCTTT; cdr3_aa: CASSEGTGGITEAFF
v_call: TRBV19; clone_size: -; j_call: TRBJ2-1; d_call: -; cdr3_nt: TGTGCCAGTAGTATCTCTCGTCGTAGTGAGCAGTTCTTC; cdr3_aa: CASSISRRSEQFF
v_call: TRBV19; clone_size: -; j_call: TRBJ2-2; d_call: -; cdr3_nt: TGTGCCAGTAGTATCATGGACACCGGGGAGCTGTTTTTT; cdr3_aa: CASSIMDTGELFF
v_call: TRBV5-5; clone_size: -; j_call: TRBJ2-7; d_call: -; cdr3_nt: TGTGCCAGCAGCTTGGCCACACCTTCCTACGAGCAGTACTTC; cdr3_aa: CASSLATPSYEQYF
v_call: TRBV10-3; clone_size: -; j_call: TRBJ2-7; d_call: -; cdr3_nt: TGTGCCATCAGTGACCCATCTCGGGGGGCGGGAAGCTCCTACGAGCAGTACTTC; cdr3_aa: CAISDPSRGAGSSYEQYF
v_call: TRBV2; clone_size: few; j_call: TRBJ1-1; d_call: -; cdr3_nt: TGTGCCAGCAGTGATAAGGGTATGAACACTGAAGCTTTCTTT; cdr3_aa: CASSDKGMNTEAFF
v_call: TRBV28; clone_size: -; j_call: TRBJ1-1; d_call: -; cdr3_nt: TGTGCCAGCAGCCTTCTCCGGTACACTGAAGCTTTCTTT; cdr3_aa: CASSLLRYTEAFF
v_call: TRBV13; clone_size: -; j_call: TRBJ2-7; d_call: -; cdr3_nt: TGTGCCAGCAGCCCTTCTGACTCCTACGAGCAGTACTTC; cdr3_aa: CASSPSDSYEQYF
v_call: TRBV6-4; clone_size: -; j_call: TRBJ2-6; d_call: TRBD1; cdr3_nt: TGTGCTACCAGGGACAGGGTTAACTCTGGGGCCAACGTCCTGACTTTC; cdr3_aa: CATRDRVNSGANVLTF
v_call: TRBV9; clone_size: -; j_call: TRBJ1-2; d_call: -; cdr3_nt: TGTGCCAGCAGCGTAGGGCAGGGTCTACGGGGCTACACCTTC; cdr3_aa: CASSVGQGLRGYTF
v_call: TRBV7-8; clone_size: -; j_call: TRBJ1-1; d_call: -; cdr3_nt: TGTGCCAGCAGCTGGCAGAGGGGGACTGAAGCTTTCTTT; cdr3_aa: CASSWQRGTEAFF
v_call: TRBV27; clone_size: -; j_call: TRBJ2-1; d_call: TRBD2; cdr3_nt: TGTGCCAGCAGCCTGACTAGCGGGGGAGGCAATGAGCAGTTCTTC; cdr3_aa: CASSLTSGGGNEQFF
v_call: TRBV19; clone_size: -; j_call: TRBJ1-5; d_call: -; cdr3_nt: TGTGCCAGTAGTATTTACGGGAGACTTAGCAATCAGCCCCAGCATTTT; cdr3_aa: CASSIYGRLSNQPQHF
v_call: TRBV4-2; clone_size: -; j_call: TRBJ1-2; d_call: TRBD1; cdr3_nt: TGTGCCAGCCAGGGGGCAAACTATGGCTACACCTTC; cdr3_aa: CASQGANYGYTF
v_call: TRBV28; clone_size: -; j_call: TRBJ2-7; d_call: -; cdr3_nt: TGTGCCAGCAGTTTATCGAGTGAGACCTCCTACGAGCAGTACTTC; cdr3_aa: CASSLSSETSYEQYF
v_call: TRBV6-6; clone_size: -; j_call: TRBJ2-7; d_call: TRBD1; cdr3_nt: TGTGCCAGCAGTTACCCCCCGACAGGGTCGATTTACGAGCAGTACTTC; cdr3_aa: CASSYPPTGSIYEQYF